Here is one T cell receptor (beta chain) with its context. Its antigen is not known. This entry is derived from a study of post-analysis software for immune sequencing data. Study information: The disease courses covered relapsing-remitting, secondary progressive and progressive-relapsing multiple sclerosis.

Unique-molecular-identifier-tagged TCR beta cDNA libraries were used. T cells numbering roughly 0.9 to 10 million yielded cDNA molecules that totaled roughly 500,000. One entry per CDR3 protein results from TCRdb running MiXCR on the PCR reads. The table records about 560,000 distinct CDR3 sequences, roughly 47% of them present only once. Study-level points and caveats: Multiple sclerosis patients showed significantly lower normalized Chao1 diversity than controls did. Higher frequency in patients than in controls was seen for five TRBV segments, with TRBV5-6, TRBV5-1 and TRBV20-1 among them.

V lost 2 bases to trimming and J lost 8 bases; unmatched junction nucleotides: 9. CDR3 size: 16 residues. Looked up from germline, CDR1 is MNHEY and CDR2 is SVGAGI. The V gene is TRBV6-5, the J gene TRBJ1-4; 9 nucleotides align to TRBD1. The sample taken for sequencing was blood. The source of this sequence is a girl between 10 and 17 years old with multiple sclerosis. CDR3 protein: CASSYGLGQGREKLFF. In DNA, the CDR3 is TGTGCCAGCAGTTACGGGTTAGGACAGGGGAGGGAAAAACTGTTTTTT.